Listed here are 17 T cell receptor beta chains from one sample, sequenced in a study of blood T cell repertoires in COVID-19. The protocol was immunoSEQ multiplex PCR, while the TCRdb copy is restricted to in-frame clones and leaves out a portion. The table lists about 240,000 clones, around 82% of them singletons. Sample: PBMCs or T cells enriched from blood (not recorded which). All receptors derive from a woman in her forties who had been exposed to COVID-19.

The chain joins TRBV6-4 to TRBJ1-1; the D gene is possibly TRBD1 (5 bases). The CDR3 contains 15 residues. The germline V gene encodes CDR1 MRHNA and CDR2 SNTAGT. Between the trimmed V and J ends, which lost 0 bases and 11 bases, there was a span of 19 bases. DNA of the CDR3: TGTGCCAGCAGTGACTCGACGGAGGGGACGAGAGAGGCTTTCTTT. Translating gives CASSDSTEGTREAFF.

This chain links TRBV2 with TRBJ1-4; no firm D call. Germline values: CDR1 SNHLY, CDR2 FYNNEI. The CDR3 sequence is 15 residues long. The V end was cut by 5 bases, the J end by 3 bases, with 13 bases between. Here the CDR3 reads CASSSGYSSNEKLFF. In DNA form, the CDR3 reads TGTGCCAGCAGTTCTGGCTACAGCTCTAATGAAAAACTGTTTTTT.

DNA for the CDR3: TGTGCCAGCAGTGAAAGCGGGAGCTCCTATAATTCACCCCTCCACTTT. Its protein product is CASSESGSSYNSPLHF. The chain uses TRBV2 and TRBJ1-6; D uncertain. CDR3 length: 16 amino acids. Germline V gene sequence: CDR1 SNHLY, CDR2 FYNNEI. V gave up 2 bases and J gave up 0 bases, with 8 bases separating them. Full variable domain (rest looked up from reference TRBV2 and TRBJ1-6): EPEVTQTPSHQVTQMGQEVILRCVPISNHLYFYWYRQILGQKVEFLVSFYNNEISEKSEIFDDQFSVERPDGSNFTLKIRSTKLEDSAMYFCASSESGSSYNSPLHFGNGTRLTVT.

The chain recombines TRBV7-2 with TRBJ2-1; D perhaps matches TRBD2 (5 bases). This CDR3 contains 14 residues. Germline V gene sequence: CDR1 SGHTA, CDR2 FQGNSA. The V gene lost 4 bases and the J gene lost 3 bases, with 10 bases spanning the gap. The CDR3 DNA reads TGTGCCAGCAGCTCGACCGGGGTCTACAATGAGCAGTTCTTC. Translated: CASSSTGVYNEQFF.

The V call is TRBV4-1, the J call TRBJ1-2, with a possible D match to TRBD1 (6 bases). Germline V gene lookup returns CDR1 MGHRA and CDR2 YSYEKL. There are 14 residues in the CDR3. Trimming removed 1 base from V and 5 bases from J, with 11 bases in between. This CDR3 reads CASSQGRTAYGYTF. CDR3 DNA sequence: TGCGCCAGCAGCCAAGGTCGGACAGCGTATGGCTACACCTTC.

The V call is TRBV12-3 or TRBV12-4, the J call TRBJ1-2, with 9 nucleotides matching TRBD1. V lost 5 bases to trimming and J lost 7 bases; unmatched junction nucleotides: 2. This CDR3 contains 12 residues. The CDR3 DNA is TGTGCCAGCAGTAAACAGGGGGCTGGCTACACCTTC. Protein product: CASSKQGAGYTF.

The V and J genes are TRBV2 and TRBJ1-4; no clear D. The V gene lost 4 bases and the J gene lost 8 bases, with 11 bases spanning the gap. CDR1 is SNHLY, CDR2 FYNNEI, per germline. The CDR3 runs 13 residues. CDR3 sequence reads: CASSGEGTEKLFF. CDR3 in DNA: TGTGCCAGCAGTGGGGAGGGTACCGAAAAACTGTTTTTT.

The rearrangement joins TRBV9 to TRBJ1-2; D unclear. The CDR3 contains 15 residues. V was shortened by 4 bases and J by 4 bases, with 17 bases between the two germline ends. CDR1 is SGDLS and CDR2 is YYNGEE in the germline V gene. CDR3 residues: CASSPPGVRAYGYTF. CDR3 sequence (DNA): TGTGCCAGCAGCCCCCCTGGGGTGAGGGCCTATGGCTACACCTTC. Filled out from reference TRBV9 and TRBJ1-2, the complete variable domain reads DSGVTQTPKHLITATGQRVTLRCSPRSGDLSVYWYQQSLDQGLQFLIQYYNGEERAKGNILERFSAQQFPDLHSELNLSSLELGDSALYFCASSPPGVRAYGYTFGSGTRLTVV.

The chain uses TRBV5-4 and TRBJ1-2; 7 bases fit TRBD1. With 5 bases clipped from V and 3 bases from J, the junction kept 4 bases outside the gene matches. The CDR3 loop spans 13 amino acids. CDR1 is SGHNT and CDR2 is YYREEE in the germline V gene (reference sequence). The CDR3 is CASRSQGYYGYTF. CDR3 coding DNA: TGTGCCAGCAGGTCACAGGGGTACTATGGCTACACCTTC.

This chain links TRBV6-1 with TRBJ1-4, with a possible D match to TRBD1 (5 bases). Germline V gene sequence: CDR1 MNHNS, CDR2 SASEGT. V lost 1 base, J lost 3 bases, and 9 bases lay in between. The CDR3 is 15 amino acids. CDR3 protein: CASSEGWGANEKLFF. The CDR3 DNA sequence: TGTGCCAGCAGTGAAGGGTGGGGCGCTAATGAAAAACTGTTTTTT.

The count of this clone is one. This chain links TRBV18 with TRBJ1-2; TRBD1 matches 11 bases. Unmatched junction bases numbered 4, after V lost 2 bases and J lost 8 bases. Germline CDR1 is KGHSH and CDR2 is LQKENI. The CDR3 is made up of 14 amino acids. CDR3: CASSPGTGGKGYTF. DNA for the CDR3: TGTGCCAGCTCACCAGGGACAGGGGGGAAAGGCTACACCTTC.

The gene calls are TRBV9 and TRBJ1-4, with TRBD1 identical over 8 bases. The CDR3 is 14 amino acids. Germline V gives CDR1 SGDLS, CDR2 YYNGEE. V shed 1 base, J shed 8 bases, and the junction held 4 bases outside the gene matches. Written as DNA, the CDR3 is TGTGCCAGCAGCGTACAGGGGGCCCAAGAAAAACTGTTTTTT. Amino acid sequence: CASSVQGAQEKLFF.

The count of this clone is one. The chain recombines TRBV6-2 or TRBV6-3 with TRBJ2-1; 9 bases align to TRBD1. V lost 0 bases and J lost 6; bases outside the gene matches: 0. The CDR3 covers 14 residues. From germline, CDR1 is MNHEY and CDR2 SVGEGT. CDR3 DNA: TGTGCCAGCAGTTACTCGACAGGGGGCAATGAGCAGTTCTTC. It specifies CASSYSTGGNEQFF.

The chain uses TRBV5-5 and TRBJ1-2; D is uncertain. The germline V gene encodes CDR1 SGHKS and CDR2 YYEKEE (reference sequence). Trimming left V 0 bases short and J 0 bases short, with 9 bases between. The CDR3 runs to 15 residues. The CDR3 DNA follows: TGTGCCAGCAGCTTGGGGACTGCTTCTAACTATGGCTACACCTTC. It is translated as CASSLGTASNYGYTF.

This CDR3 is CASSPRQENYGYTF. In DNA, the CDR3 is TGTGCCAGCAGCCCAAGACAGGAGAACTATGGCTACACCTTC. The V call is TRBV11-1, the J call TRBJ1-2, with a tentative D call TRBD1 (6 bases). V was trimmed by 5 bases and J by 2 bases, leaving 12 bases between them. The CDR3 runs 14 residues. CDR1 SGHAT and CDR2 FQDESV come from the germline V gene (reference sequence).

This clone was recorded once. V is TRBV2 and J is TRBJ2-6, with 9 bases aligning to TRBD1. Germline CDR1 SNHLY, CDR2 FYNNEI. Losses at the gene ends were 11 bases for V and 0 bases for J; bases not matched to a gene: 14. The CDR3 consists of 18 residues. The CDR3 region has the DNA TGTGCCTGCCTTAATCCGGGACAGGGATACTCTGGGGCCAACGTCCTGACTTTC. It encodes CACLNPGQGYSGANVLTF.

The rearrangement uses TRBV5-1 and TRBJ1-2; no firm D call. CDR1 and CDR2 from the germline V gene are SGHRS and YFSETQ. With 1 base removed from V and 2 bases from J, the gap between germline ends came to 3 bases. This CDR3 has 12 residues. Written as DNA, the CDR3 is TGCGCCAGCAGCTTGAGCAACTATGGCTACACCTTC. Translating gives CASSLSNYGYTF.